This record covers a single T cell receptor beta chain. Its antigen is currently unknown. Time point given: 2015-2016 season, 7 days after influenza vaccination. This CDR3 is built from 16 residues. Looked up from germline, CDR1 is SGHAT and CDR2 is FQNNGV. The junction had 9 bases not matched to a gene; V was cut back by 5 bases and J by 7 bases. This sample is drawn from a study of follicular helper T cells after annual influenza vaccination. Study background: After each seasonal flu vaccination, blood came on days 0, 7 and 28.

Study-wide points: Change in circulating plasmablasts correlated with ICOS+CD38+ cTfh clonality change. Day 7 ICOS+CD38+ clones were most often found later in ICOS-CD38- cTfh cells.

Some clones are missing from TCRdb's copy, which holds only in-frame ones; the method was immunoSEQ multiplex PCR. The sample carries over 8,500 clones, about 81% recorded once. This receptor was taken from an adult who received the influenza vaccine. The material was CXCR5+ CD38- circulating T follicular helper cells from blood, obtained 7 days after influenza vaccination. Subset of the sample: circulating Tfh, non-naive CD4+CXCR5+PD-1+ (ICOS+CD38+ or ICOS-CD38-). The V and J genes are TRBV11-2 and TRBJ2-1, with TRBD1 matching over 12 bases. In DNA form, the CDR3 reads TGTGCCAGCAGCGAGGGCGGGACAGGGGGCCGGAATGAGCAGTTCTTC. Encoded protein: CASSEGGTGGRNEQFF. The full variable domain, in which reference TRBV11-2 and TRBJ2-1 provide the parts outside the CDR3, is EAGVAQSPRYKIIEKRQSVAFWCNPISGHATLYWYQQILGQGPKLLIQFQNNGVVDDSQLPKDRFSAERLKGVDSTLKIQPAKLEDSAVYLCASSEGGTGGRNEQFFGPGTRLTVL.